This record concerns one T cell receptor beta chain sequence. Its specificity is unknown. It was with a sample-barcoded 5' primer and a J-beta primer mix that a second PCR of roughly 7 to 12 cycles was run. Via MiXCR, TCRdb re-called the 5' RACE reads, giving one row per CDR3 protein. In the table there are about 1,400,000 distinct CDR3 sequences, 42% of which are singletons. Every participating donor contributed 7.5 to 10 milliliters of peripheral blood through a draw. The authors isolated at least 6.5 million PBMCs per sample. The entry originates in a study of blood T cells in healthy people across ages. CDR3 length: 15 amino acids. V lost 2 bases, J lost 2 bases, and 6 bases stayed unmatched. CDR1 and CDR2 from the germline V gene are MNHNS and SASEGT. Whole-study results and caveats: Long-lived and aged donors differed, with more naive CD4+ cells and higher diversity in the long-lived. In older individuals, TCR beta diversity per million T cells was lower, falling roughly linearly with age.

Sequenced sample: blood. The chain combines TRBV6-1 with TRBJ2-7, with 7 bases lining up with TRBD1. The source is a woman between 18 and 29 years old in good health. CDR3 nucleotide sequence: TGTGCCAGCAGTGAATGGGGGACAGCCCCCTACGAGCAGTACTTC. It encodes CASSEWGTAPYEQYF.